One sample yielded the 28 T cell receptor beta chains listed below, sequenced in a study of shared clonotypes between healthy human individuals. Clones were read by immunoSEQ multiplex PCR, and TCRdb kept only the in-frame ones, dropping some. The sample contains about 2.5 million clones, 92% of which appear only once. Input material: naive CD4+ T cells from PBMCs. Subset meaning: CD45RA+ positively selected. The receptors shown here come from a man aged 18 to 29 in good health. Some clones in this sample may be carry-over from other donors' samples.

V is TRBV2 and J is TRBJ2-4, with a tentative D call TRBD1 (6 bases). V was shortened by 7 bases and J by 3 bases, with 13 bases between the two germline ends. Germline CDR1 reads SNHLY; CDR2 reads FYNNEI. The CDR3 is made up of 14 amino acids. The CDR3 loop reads CASIPVQGKNIQYF. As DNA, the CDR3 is TGTGCCAGCATCCCTGTACAGGGCAAAAACATTCAGTACTTC.

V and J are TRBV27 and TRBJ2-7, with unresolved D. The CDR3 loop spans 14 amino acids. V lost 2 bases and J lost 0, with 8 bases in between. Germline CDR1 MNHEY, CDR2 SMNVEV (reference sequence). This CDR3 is CASSLKRASYEQYF. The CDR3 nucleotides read TGTGCCAGCAGTTTAAAACGGGCCTCCTACGAGCAGTACTTC.

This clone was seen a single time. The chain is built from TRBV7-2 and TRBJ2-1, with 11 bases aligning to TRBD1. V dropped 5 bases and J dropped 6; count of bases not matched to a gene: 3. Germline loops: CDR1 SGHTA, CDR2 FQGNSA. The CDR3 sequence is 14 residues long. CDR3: CASSLGTGGNEQFF. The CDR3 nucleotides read TGTGCCAGCAGCCTCGGGACAGGGGGCAATGAGCAGTTCTTC.

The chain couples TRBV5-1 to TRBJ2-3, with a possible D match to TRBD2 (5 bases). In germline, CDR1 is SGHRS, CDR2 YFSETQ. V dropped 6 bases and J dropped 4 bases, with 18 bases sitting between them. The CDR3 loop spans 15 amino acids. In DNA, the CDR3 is TGCGCCAGCATCCTCGGACTTAGCCCTTCAGATACGCAGTATTTT. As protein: CASILGLSPSDTQYF.

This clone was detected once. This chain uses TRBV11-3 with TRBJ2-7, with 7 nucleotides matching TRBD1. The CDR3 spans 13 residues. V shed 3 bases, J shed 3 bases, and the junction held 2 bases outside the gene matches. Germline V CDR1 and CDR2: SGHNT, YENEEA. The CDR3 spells CASSLGQHYEQYF. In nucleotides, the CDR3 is TGTGCCAGCAGCTTGGGACAGCACTACGAGCAGTACTTC.

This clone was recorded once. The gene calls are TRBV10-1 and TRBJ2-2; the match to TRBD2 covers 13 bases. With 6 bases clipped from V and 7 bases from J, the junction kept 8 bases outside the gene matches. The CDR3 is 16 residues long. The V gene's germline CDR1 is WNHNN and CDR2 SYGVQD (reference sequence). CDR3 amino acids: CASSTGTSGKNGELFF. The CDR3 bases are TGCGCCAGCAGCACCGGGACTAGCGGGAAAAACGGGGAGCTGTTTTTT.

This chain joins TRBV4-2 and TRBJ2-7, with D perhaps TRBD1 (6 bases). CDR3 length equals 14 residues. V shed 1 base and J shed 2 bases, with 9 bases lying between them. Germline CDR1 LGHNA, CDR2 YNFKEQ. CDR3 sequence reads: CASSQAKGAYEQYF. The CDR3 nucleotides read TGTGCCAGCAGCCAAGCTAAGGGGGCCTACGAGCAGTACTTC.

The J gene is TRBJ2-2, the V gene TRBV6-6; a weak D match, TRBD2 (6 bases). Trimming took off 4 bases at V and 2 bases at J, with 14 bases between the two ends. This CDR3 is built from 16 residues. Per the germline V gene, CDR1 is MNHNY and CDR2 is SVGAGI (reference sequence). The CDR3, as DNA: TGTGCCAGCAGTTTCCCCGCTAGCGCTAACACCGGGGAGCTGTTTTTT. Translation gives CASSFPASANTGELFF.

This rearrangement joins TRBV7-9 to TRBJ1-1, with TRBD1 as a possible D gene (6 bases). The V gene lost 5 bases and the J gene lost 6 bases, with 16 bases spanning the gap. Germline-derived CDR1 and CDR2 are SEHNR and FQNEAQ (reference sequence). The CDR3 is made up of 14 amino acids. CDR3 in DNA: TGTGCCAGCAGCCAAGGACAGAACACTCCTGAAGCTTTCTTT. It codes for CASSQGQNTPEAFF.

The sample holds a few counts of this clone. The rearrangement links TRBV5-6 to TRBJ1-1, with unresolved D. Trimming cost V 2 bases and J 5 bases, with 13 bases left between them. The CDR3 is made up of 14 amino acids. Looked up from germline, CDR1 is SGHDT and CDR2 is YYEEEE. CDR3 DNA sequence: TGTGCCAGCAGCTTCTTTGGGCGGGAGACTGAAGCTTTCTTT. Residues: CASSFFGRETEAFF.

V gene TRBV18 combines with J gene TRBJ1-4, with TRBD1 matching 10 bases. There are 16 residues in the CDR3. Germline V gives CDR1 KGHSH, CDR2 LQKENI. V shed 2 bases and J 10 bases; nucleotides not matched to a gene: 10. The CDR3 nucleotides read TGTGCCAGCTCACCAAGGACAGGGGGGGACCGAGTAAAACTGTTTTTT. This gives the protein CASSPRTGGDRVKLFF. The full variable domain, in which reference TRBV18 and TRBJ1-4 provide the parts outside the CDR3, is NAGVMQNPRHLVRRRGQEARLRCSPMKGHSHVYWYRQLPEEGLKFMVYLQKENIIDESGMPKERFSAEFPKEGPSILRIQQVVRGDSAAYFCASSPRTGGDRVKLFFGSGTQLSVL.

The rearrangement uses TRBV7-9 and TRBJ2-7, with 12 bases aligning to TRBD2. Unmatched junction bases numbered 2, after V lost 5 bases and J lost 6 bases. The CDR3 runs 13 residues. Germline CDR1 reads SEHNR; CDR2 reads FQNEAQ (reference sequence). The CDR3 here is CASSTLAGGEQYF. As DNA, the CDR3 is TGTGCCAGCAGCACACTAGCGGGAGGCGAGCAGTACTTC. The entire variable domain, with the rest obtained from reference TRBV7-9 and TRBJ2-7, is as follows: DTGVSQNPRHKITKRGQNVTFRCDPISEHNRLYWYRQTLGQGPEFLTYFQNEAQLEKSRLLSDRFSAERPKGSFSTLEIQRTEQGDSAMYLCASSTLAGGEQYFGPGTRLTVT.

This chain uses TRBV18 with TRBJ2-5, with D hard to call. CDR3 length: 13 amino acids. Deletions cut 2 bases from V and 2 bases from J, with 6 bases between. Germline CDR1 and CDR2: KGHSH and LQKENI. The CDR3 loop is CASSPDQQETQYF. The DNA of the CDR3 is TGTGCCAGCTCACCAGACCAACAAGAGACCCAGTACTTC.

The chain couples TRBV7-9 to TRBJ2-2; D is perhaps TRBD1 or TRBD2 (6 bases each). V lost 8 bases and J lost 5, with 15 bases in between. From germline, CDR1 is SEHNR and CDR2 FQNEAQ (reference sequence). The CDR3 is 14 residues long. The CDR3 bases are TGTGCCAGCCAAGGGGGAGGCTCGACCGGGGAGCTGTTTTTT. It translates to CASQGGGSTGELFF.

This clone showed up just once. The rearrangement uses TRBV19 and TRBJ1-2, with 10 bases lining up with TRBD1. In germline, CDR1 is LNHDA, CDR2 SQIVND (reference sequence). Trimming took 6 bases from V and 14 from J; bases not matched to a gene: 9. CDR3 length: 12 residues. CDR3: CASRPGQGRCTF. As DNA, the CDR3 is TGTGCCAGTAGACCGGGACAGGGGCGTTGTACCTTC. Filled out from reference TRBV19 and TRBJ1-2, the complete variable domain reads DGGITQSPKYLFRKEGQNVTLSCEQNLNHDAMYWYRQDPGQGLRLIYYSQIVNDFQKGDIAEGYSVSREKKESFPLTVTSAQKNPTAFYLCASRPGQGRCTFGSGTRLTVV.

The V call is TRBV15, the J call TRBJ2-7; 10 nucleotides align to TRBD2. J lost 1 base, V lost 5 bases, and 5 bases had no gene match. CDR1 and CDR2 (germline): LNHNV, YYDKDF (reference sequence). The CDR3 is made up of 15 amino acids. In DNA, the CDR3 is TGTGCCACCAGCTCGACTAGCGGGCCTTCCTACGAGCAGTACTTC. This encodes CATSSTSGPSYEQYF. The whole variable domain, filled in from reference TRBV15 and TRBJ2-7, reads DAMVIQNPRYQVTQFGKPVTLSCSQTLNHNVMYWYQQKSSQAPKLLFHYYDKDFNNEADTPDNFQSRRPNTSFCFLDIRSPGLGDTAMYLCATSSTSGPSYEQYFGPGTRLTVT.

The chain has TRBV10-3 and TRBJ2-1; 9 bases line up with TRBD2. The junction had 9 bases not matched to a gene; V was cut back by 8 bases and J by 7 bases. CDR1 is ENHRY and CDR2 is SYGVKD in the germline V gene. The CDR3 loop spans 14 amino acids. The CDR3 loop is CAIRREGLGNEQFF. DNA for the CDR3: TGTGCCATCCGGCGGGAGGGCCTGGGAAATGAGCAGTTCTTC.

The CDR3 protein is CASSAGQVVRSGNTIYF. The CDR3 DNA reads as TGTGCCAGCAGTGCTGGGCAGGTGGTACGCTCTGGAAACACCATATATTTT. The chain has TRBV6-1 and TRBJ1-3; D is ambiguous. The CDR3 totals 17 residues. The germline gives CDR1 MNHNS, CDR2 SASEGT. Trimming stripped 4 bases from V and 0 bases from J, with 16 bases between.

DNA for the CDR3: TGTGCCAGCAGCTCGCACCGGGCAAACCCTAGCGGGGAGCAGTACTTC. Translation gives CASSSHRANPSGEQYF. The V gene is TRBV7-2, the J gene TRBJ2-7, with TRBD2 identical over 8 bases. This CDR3 is 16 amino acids long. J lost 7 bases, V lost 4 bases, and 15 bases had no gene match. Germline-derived CDR1 and CDR2 are SGHTA and FQGNSA.

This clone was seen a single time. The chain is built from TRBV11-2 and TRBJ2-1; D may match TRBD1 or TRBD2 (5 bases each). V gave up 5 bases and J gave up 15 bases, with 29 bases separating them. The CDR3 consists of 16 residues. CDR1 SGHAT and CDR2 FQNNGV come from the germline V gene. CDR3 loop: CASSELPGPSALVRFF. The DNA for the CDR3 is TGTGCCAGCAGCGAACTACCGGGACCCTCGGCCCTTGTGCGGTTCTTC.

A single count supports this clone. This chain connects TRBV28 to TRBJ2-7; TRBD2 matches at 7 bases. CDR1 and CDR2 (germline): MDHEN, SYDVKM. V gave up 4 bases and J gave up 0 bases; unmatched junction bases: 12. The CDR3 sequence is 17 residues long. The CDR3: CASSSSQPAGVSYEQYF. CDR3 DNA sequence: TGTGCCAGCAGTTCCTCCCAACCGGCGGGAGTCTCCTACGAGCAGTACTTC.

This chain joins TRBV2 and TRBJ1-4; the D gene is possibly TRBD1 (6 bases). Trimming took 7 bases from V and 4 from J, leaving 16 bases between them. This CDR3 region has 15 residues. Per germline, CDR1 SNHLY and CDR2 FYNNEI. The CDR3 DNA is TGTGCCAGCAACCGGGTGGGGGGCATTAATGAAAAACTGTTTTTT. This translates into CASNRVGGINEKLFF.

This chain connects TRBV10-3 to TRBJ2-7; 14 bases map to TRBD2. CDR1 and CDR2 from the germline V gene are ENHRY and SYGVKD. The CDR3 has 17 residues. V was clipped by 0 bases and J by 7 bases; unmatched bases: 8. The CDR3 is CAISESAGTSGSGEQYF. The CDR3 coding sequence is TGTGCCATCAGTGAGTCGGCCGGGACTAGCGGGAGTGGGGAGCAGTACTTC.

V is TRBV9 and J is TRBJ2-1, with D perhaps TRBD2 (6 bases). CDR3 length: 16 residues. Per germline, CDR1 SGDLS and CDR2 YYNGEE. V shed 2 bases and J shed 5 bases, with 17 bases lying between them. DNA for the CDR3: TGTGCCAGCAGCGTTGCCGGGACTCTAGATAACAATGAGCAGTTCTTC. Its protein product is CASSVAGTLDNNEQFF.

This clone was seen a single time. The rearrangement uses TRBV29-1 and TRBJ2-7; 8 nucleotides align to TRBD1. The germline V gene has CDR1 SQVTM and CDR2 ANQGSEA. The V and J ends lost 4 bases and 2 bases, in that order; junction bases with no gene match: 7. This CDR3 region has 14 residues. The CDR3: CSVGRQGRPYEQYF. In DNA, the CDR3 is TGCAGCGTTGGCCGACAGGGGAGGCCCTACGAGCAGTACTTC.

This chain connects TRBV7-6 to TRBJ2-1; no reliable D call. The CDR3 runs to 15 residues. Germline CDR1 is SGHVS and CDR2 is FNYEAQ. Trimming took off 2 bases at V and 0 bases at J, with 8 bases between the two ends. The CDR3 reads CASSLRLHSYNEQFF. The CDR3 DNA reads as TGTGCCAGCAGCTTACGCCTACACTCCTACAATGAGCAGTTCTTC.

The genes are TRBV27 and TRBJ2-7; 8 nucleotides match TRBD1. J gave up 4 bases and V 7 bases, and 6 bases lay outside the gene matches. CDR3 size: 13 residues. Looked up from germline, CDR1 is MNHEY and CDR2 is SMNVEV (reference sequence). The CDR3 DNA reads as TGTGCCAGCACGTCCCGGGACAGGTACGAGCAGTACTTC. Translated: CASTSRDRYEQYF.

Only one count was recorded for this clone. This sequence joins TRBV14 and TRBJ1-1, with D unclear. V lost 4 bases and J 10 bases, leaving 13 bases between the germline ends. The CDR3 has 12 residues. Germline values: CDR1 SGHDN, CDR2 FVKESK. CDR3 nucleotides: TGTGCCAGCAGCCCAGGAGGTATAGGAGCTTTCTTT. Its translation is CASSPGGIGAFF.